Here is one T cell receptor (beta chain) with its context. CDR3 length: 15 residues. Germline CDR1 reads LNHDA; CDR2 reads SQIVND (reference sequence). Deletions cut 5 bases from V and 2 bases from J, with 10 bases between. This record comes from a study of blood T cell repertoires in COVID-19. Enrollees, about 18 to 89 years old, lived in approximately 25 US areas. Those designated as exposed participants met a COVID-19 case within 2 weeks before study entry. Generated by immunoSEQ multiplex PCR, the TCRdb table keeps only in-frame clones and is missing some. The data contain approximately 150,000 clones, 87% of them singletons.

The sequence came from a woman aged 40 to 50 who had been exposed to COVID-19. The chain links TRBV19 to TRBJ1-6, with D uncertain. Sequenced material: PBMCs or T cells enriched from blood (not recorded which). CDR3 bases: TGTGCCAGTAGTGGCTCAGGAACCTATAATTCACCCCTCCACTTT. This translates into CASSGSGTYNSPLHF.